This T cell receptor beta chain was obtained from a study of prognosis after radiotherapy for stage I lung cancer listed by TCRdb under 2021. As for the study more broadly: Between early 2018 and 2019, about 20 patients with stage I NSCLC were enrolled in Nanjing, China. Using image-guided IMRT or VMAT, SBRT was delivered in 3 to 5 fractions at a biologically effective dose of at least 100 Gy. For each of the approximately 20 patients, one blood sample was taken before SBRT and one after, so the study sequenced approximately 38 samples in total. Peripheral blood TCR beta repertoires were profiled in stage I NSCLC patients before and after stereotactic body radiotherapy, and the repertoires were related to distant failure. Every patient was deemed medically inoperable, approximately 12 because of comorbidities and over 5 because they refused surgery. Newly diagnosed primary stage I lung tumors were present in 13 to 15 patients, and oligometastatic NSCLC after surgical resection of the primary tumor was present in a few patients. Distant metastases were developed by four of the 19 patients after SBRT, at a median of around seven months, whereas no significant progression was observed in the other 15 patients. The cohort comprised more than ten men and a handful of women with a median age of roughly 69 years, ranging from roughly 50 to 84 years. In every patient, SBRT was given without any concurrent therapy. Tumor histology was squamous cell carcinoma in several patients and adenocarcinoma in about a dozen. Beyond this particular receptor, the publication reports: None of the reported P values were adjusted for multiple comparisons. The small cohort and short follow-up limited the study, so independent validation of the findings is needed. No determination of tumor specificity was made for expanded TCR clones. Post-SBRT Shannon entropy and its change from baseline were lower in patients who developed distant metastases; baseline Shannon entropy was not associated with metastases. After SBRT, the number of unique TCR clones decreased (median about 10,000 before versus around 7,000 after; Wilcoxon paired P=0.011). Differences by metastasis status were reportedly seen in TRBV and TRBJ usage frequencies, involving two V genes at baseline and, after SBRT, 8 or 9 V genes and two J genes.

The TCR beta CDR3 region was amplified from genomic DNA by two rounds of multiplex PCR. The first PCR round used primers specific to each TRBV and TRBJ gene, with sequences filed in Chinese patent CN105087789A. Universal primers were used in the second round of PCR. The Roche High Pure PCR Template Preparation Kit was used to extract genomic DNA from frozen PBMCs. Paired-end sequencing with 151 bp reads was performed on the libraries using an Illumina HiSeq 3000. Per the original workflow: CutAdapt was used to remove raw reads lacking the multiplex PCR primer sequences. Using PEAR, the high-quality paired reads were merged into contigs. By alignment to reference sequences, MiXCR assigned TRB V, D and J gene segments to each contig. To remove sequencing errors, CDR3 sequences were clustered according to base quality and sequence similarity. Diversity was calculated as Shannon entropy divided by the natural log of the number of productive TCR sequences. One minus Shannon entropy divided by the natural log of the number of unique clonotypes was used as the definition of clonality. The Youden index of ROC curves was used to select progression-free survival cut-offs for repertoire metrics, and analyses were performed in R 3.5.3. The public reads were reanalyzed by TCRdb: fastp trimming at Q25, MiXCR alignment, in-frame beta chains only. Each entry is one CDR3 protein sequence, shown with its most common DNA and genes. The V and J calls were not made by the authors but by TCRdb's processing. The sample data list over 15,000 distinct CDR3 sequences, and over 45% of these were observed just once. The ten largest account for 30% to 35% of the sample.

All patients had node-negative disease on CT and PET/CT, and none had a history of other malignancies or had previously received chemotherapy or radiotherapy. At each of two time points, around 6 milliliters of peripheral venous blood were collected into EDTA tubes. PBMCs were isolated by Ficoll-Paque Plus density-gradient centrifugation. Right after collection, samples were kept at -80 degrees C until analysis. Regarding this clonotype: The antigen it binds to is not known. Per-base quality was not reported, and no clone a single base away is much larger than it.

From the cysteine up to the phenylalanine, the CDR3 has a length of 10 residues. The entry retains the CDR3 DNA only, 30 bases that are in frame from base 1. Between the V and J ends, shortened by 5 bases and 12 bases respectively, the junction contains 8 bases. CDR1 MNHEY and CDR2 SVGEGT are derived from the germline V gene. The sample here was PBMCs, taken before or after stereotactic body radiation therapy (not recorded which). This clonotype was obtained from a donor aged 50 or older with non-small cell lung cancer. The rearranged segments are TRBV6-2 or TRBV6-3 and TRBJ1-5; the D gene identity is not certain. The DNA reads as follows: TGTGCCAGCAGTGGCGGGTTCCAGCATTTT. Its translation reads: CASSGGFQHF.